These 32 T cell receptor beta chains originate from one sample sequenced in a study of T cell changes during pregnancy in multiple sclerosis. Clones were sequenced by immunoSEQ multiplex PCR, and TCRdb holds only the in-frame ones, with some missing. Of some 140,000 clones listed, less than 97% are singletons. Sequencing used peripheral blood, obtained after pregnancy. Receptor source: a female donor with multiple sclerosis, enrolled in a pregnancy study.

V usage is TRBV5-1 and J usage is TRBJ2-1; 7 positions match TRBD1. CDR1 is SGHRS, CDR2 YFSETQ, per germline. This CDR3 is built from 16 residues. V lost 2 bases, J lost 9 bases, and 14 bases stayed unmatched. The CDR3 reads CASSLPGQLPSGEQFF. CDR3 sequence (DNA): TGCGCCAGCAGCTTACCGGGACAGTTACCGAGCGGTGAGCAGTTCTTC.

The chain has TRBV4-1 and TRBJ2-7; 12 bases match TRBD2. Germline assignment: CDR1 MGHRA and CDR2 YSYEKL. The CDR3 runs 15 residues. J gave up 3 bases and V 2 bases, and 2 bases lay outside the gene matches. The DNA for the CDR3 is TGCGCCAGCAGCCAACCGACTAGCGGGAGCTACGAGCAGTACTTC. It specifies CASSQPTSGSYEQYF.

V usage is TRBV28 and J usage is TRBJ1-5, with D perhaps matching TRBD1 (5 bases). CDR1 and CDR2 (germline): MDHEN, SYDVKM. With 5 bases removed from V and 2 bases from J, the gap between germline ends came to 16 bases. The CDR3 sequence is 16 residues long. The CDR3 loop reads CASSPMGGMGNQPQHF. The DNA for the CDR3 is TGTGCCAGCAGTCCCATGGGGGGTATGGGCAATCAGCCCCAGCATTTT.

The rearrangement links TRBV27 to TRBJ2-7; unclear D gene. Germline CDR1 and CDR2: MNHEY and SMNVEV (reference sequence). Between the trimmed V and J ends, which lost 2 bases and 1 base, there was a span of 9 bases. The CDR3 runs 14 residues. CDR3: CASSLARESYEQYF. CDR3 in DNA: TGTGCCAGCAGTTTAGCTCGCGAGTCCTACGAGCAGTACTTC.

The CDR3 here is CASSYDRESYEQYF. The CDR3 nucleotides are TGCGCCAGCAGCTACGACAGGGAGTCCTACGAGCAGTACTTC. The chain has TRBV5-1 and TRBJ2-7; 7 bases fit TRBD1. The ends lost 3 bases at V and 1 base at J; junction bases unmatched: 4. Per germline, CDR1 SGHRS and CDR2 YFSETQ. The CDR3 is 14 residues long.

V is TRBV6-6 and J is TRBJ1-3, with no clear D. V was pared by 10 bases and J by 0 bases, with 16 bases between. This CDR3 contains 15 residues. The germline CDR1 and CDR2 sequences are MNHNY and SVGAGI (reference sequence). CDR3 coding DNA: TGTGCCACCGCTAGAGGTATTAGCTCTGGAAACACCATATATTTT. It translates to CATARGISSGNTIYF.

The gene calls are TRBV7-9 and TRBJ2-1; 7 bases match TRBD2. The V segment lost 1 base and the J segment 4 bases; nucleotides outside the gene matches: 10. The germline V gene encodes CDR1 SEHNR and CDR2 FQNEAQ (reference sequence). This CDR3 is 17 amino acids long. The CDR3 DNA reads as TGTGCCAGCAGCTTAGACGGCCCCCTAGCGGTTTACAATGAGCAGTTCTTC. This encodes CASSLDGPLAVYNEQFF.

V and J are TRBV29-1 and TRBJ2-3, with 7 bases aligning to TRBD1. CDR3 length: 14 residues. V dropped 4 bases and J dropped 0; count of bases not matched to a gene: 4. Looked up from germline, CDR1 is SQVTM and CDR2 is ANQGSEA. CDR3 amino acids: CSVAGTASTDTQYF. CDR3 DNA: TGCAGCGTTGCCGGGACAGCTAGCACAGATACGCAGTATTTT.

In this sample, this clone turned up once. The CDR3 sequence is CASSLTLAGGSYNEQFF. The CDR3 bases are TGCGCCAGCAGCTTGACCTTAGCGGGAGGCTCCTACAATGAGCAGTTCTTC. The gene calls are TRBV5-1 and TRBJ2-1, with 10 bases that match TRBD2. In germline, CDR1 is SGHRS, CDR2 YFSETQ. The V segment lost 1 base and the J segment 0 bases; nucleotides outside the gene matches: 4. The CDR3 is made up of 17 amino acids.

The rearrangement links TRBV7-9 to TRBJ2-7; 9 positions match TRBD2. Unmatched junction bases numbered 1, after V lost 1 base and J lost 6 bases. The V gene's germline CDR1 is SEHNR and CDR2 FQNEAQ (reference sequence). CDR3 size: 13 residues. In DNA, the CDR3 is TGTGCCAGCAGCTTAGTAGCGGGAGTCGAGCAGTACTTC. Amino acid sequence: CASSLVAGVEQYF.

The CDR3 loop is CASSTGGLRDPLYNEQFF. CDR3 in DNA: TGCGCCAGCAGCACCGGAGGATTGCGGGATCCACTTTACAATGAGCAGTTCTTC. This chain joins TRBV5-1 and TRBJ2-1, with D tentatively TRBD2 (6 bases). V was pared by 4 bases and J by 4 bases, with 24 bases between. Germline V lookup: CDR1 SGHRS, CDR2 YFSETQ. This CDR3 has 18 amino acids.

The gene calls are TRBV6-6 and TRBJ2-1, with D tentatively TRBD2 (6 bases). V lost 2 bases and J 0 bases, leaving 11 bases between the germline ends. The CDR3 runs 16 residues. Germline CDR1 MNHNY, CDR2 SVGAGI (reference sequence). DNA for the CDR3: TGTGCCAGCAGTTACGCTAGCGCGAGCTCCTACAATGAGCAGTTCTTC. It yields the protein CASSYASASSYNEQFF.

The chain links TRBV7-2 to TRBJ2-7; 11 bases are shared with TRBD2. With V trimmed by 2 bases and J by 1 base, 7 bases remained unmatched. CDR3 size: 17 residues. The V gene's germline CDR1 is SGHTA and CDR2 FQGNSA. The CDR3 loop is CASSLFASGRSSYEQYF. The CDR3 DNA follows: TGTGCCAGCAGCTTATTTGCTAGCGGGAGGAGTTCCTACGAGCAGTACTTC.

The V and J genes are TRBV6-5 and TRBJ2-7; 7 bases agree with TRBD2. With V trimmed by 2 bases and J by 4 bases, 11 bases remained unmatched. The CDR3 runs to 16 residues. Germline loops: CDR1 MNHEY, CDR2 SVGAGI. Here the CDR3 reads CASSYLAGGNLYEQYF. CDR3 sequence (DNA): TGTGCCAGCAGTTACCTTGCCGGGGGGAACCTATACGAGCAGTACTTC.

The chain has TRBV28 and TRBJ1-3; maybe TRBD1 (6 bases). Per germline, CDR1 MDHEN and CDR2 SYDVKM. The CDR3 loop spans 17 amino acids. Trimming removed 4 bases at V and 0 bases at J, with 16 bases between. The CDR3 coding sequence is TGTGCCAGCAGTTCTGAACAGGGCCTGCGCTCTGGAAACACCATATATTTT. Its protein is CASSSEQGLRSGNTIYF. Drawing the rest from reference TRBV28 and TRBJ1-3, the complete variable domain is DVKVTQSSRYLVKRTGEKVFLECVQDMDHENMFWYRQDPGLGLRLIYFSYDVKMKEKGDIPEGYSVSREKKERFSLILESASTNQTSMYLCASSSEQGLRSGNTIYFGEGSWLTVV.

The gene calls are TRBV29-1 and TRBJ2-7; 7 bases map to TRBD1. The CDR3 length is 13 residues. V trimming: 4 bases; J trimming: 4 bases; junction bases outside the gene matches: 7. Germline assignment: CDR1 SQVTM and CDR2 ANQGSEA. CDR3 sequence (DNA): TGCAGCGTTGCCATACAGGGGTTGTACGAGCAGTACTTC. Its protein product is CSVAIQGLYEQYF.

The chain has TRBV5-1 and TRBJ2-1; 7 nucleotides line up with TRBD2. Germline CDR1 SGHRS, CDR2 YFSETQ. The ends lost 0 bases at V and 0 bases at J; junction bases unmatched: 3. This CDR3 is 16 amino acids long. The DNA of the CDR3 is TGCGCCAGCAGCTTGGACCGGGGGGTCTCCTACAATGAGCAGTTCTTC. It translates to CASSLDRGVSYNEQFF.

The chain is built from TRBV28 and TRBJ1-2, with TRBD1 matching 7 bases. This CDR3 spans 12 amino acids. Germline CDR1 reads MDHEN; CDR2 reads SYDVKM. Trimming at V came to 10 bases and at J to 5 bases, leaving 7 bases not matched to a gene. The CDR3 DNA follows: TGTGCCATTCCGGGACAGAGTTATGGCTACACCTTC. It is translated as CAIPGQSYGYTF.

The sample holds one count of this clone. CDR3 in DNA: TGTGCCAGCTCACCACAGGGGGAATCCTCCTACGAGCAGTACTTC. Translating gives CASSPQGESSYEQYF. The rearrangement uses TRBV18 and TRBJ2-7, with a tentative D call TRBD1 (6 bases). The V end lost 1 base, the J end lost 0 bases, and 10 bases lay between the germline ends. The CDR3 loop spans 15 amino acids. Per the germline V gene, CDR1 is KGHSH and CDR2 is LQKENI.

The chain combines TRBV5-6 with TRBJ1-4; D is possibly TRBD1 (6 bases). Per the germline V gene, CDR1 is SGHDT and CDR2 is YYEEEE. This CDR3 region has 16 residues. V lost 2 bases and J lost 8, with 19 bases in between. CDR3 protein: CASSLGYQGLREKLFF. The DNA for the CDR3 is TGTGCCAGCAGCTTAGGGTATCAGGGGCTCCGGGAAAAACTGTTTTTT.

CDR3 residues: CASSDRGNQPQHF. CDR3 sequence (DNA): TGTGCCAGCAGTGATCGGGGAAATCAGCCCCAGCATTTT. The chain uses TRBV6-1 and TRBJ1-5; no definite D call. V lost 3 bases to trimming and J lost 4 bases, with 7 bases between them. CDR1 and CDR2 (germline): MNHNS, SASEGT. CDR3 length: 13 residues.

V usage is TRBV28 and J usage is TRBJ2-7, with 8 nucleotides matching TRBD2. V trimming: 7 bases; J trimming: 9 bases; junction bases outside the gene matches: 11. Germline V lookup: CDR1 MDHEN, CDR2 SYDVKM. The CDR3 is made up of 13 amino acids. The CDR3 reads CASNPGTSNMQYF. The CDR3 bases are TGTGCCAGCAATCCCGGGACTAGTAACATGCAGTACTTC.

The chain is built from TRBV19 and TRBJ2-2; a possible D gene is TRBD2 (6 bases). Germline CDR1 is LNHDA and CDR2 is SQIVND (reference sequence). The CDR3 runs to 14 residues. The V and J ends lost 2 bases and 5 bases respectively, with 9 bases between them. In DNA, the CDR3 is TGTGCCAGTAGTATAACCGGGGGAACCGGGGAGCTGTTTTTT. Translated, it gives CASSITGGTGELFF.

The J gene is TRBJ1-1, the V gene TRBV4-2; D ambiguous. The ends were cut back, 0 bases at V and 1 base at J, with 12 bases in the middle. Germline V gene sequence: CDR1 LGHNA, CDR2 YNFKEQ. This CDR3 is built from 16 residues. This chain's CDR3 is CASSQEAVTENTEAFF. In DNA form, the CDR3 reads TGTGCCAGCAGCCAAGAGGCAGTAACAGAGAACACTGAAGCTTTCTTT.

V usage is TRBV25-1 and J usage is TRBJ2-6; 8 bases align to TRBD2. CDR3 length equals 14 residues. Germline V CDR1 and CDR2: MGHDK, SYGVNS. The V gene end was trimmed by 6 bases and the J gene end by 7 bases; junction bases not matched to a gene: 5. In DNA form, the CDR3 reads TGTGCCAGCAGCGTTGCGGGAGGTGCCAACGTCCTGACTTTC. Translation: CASSVAGGANVLTF.

The CDR3, as DNA: TGTGCCAGCAGCAGGCAGGGGGGTCACTCTAGCACAGATACGCAGTATTTT. Translation: CASSRQGGHSSTDTQYF. The chain joins TRBV9 to TRBJ2-3, with D maybe TRBD1 (7 bases). There are 17 residues in the CDR3. The germline V gene encodes CDR1 SGDLS and CDR2 YYNGEE. The germline V and J ends were trimmed by 4 bases and 0 bases, with 18 bases remaining between them.

Worth noting for this clone: The junction and the germline gene differ at one end; a read error may be behind it. The chain recombines TRBV6-1 with TRBJ1-4; possible D gene TRBD1, 5 bases. CDR3 length equals 14 residues. Germline CDR1 reads MNHNS; CDR2 reads SASEGT. CDR3 sequence (DNA): TGTGCCAGCAGTGGTCGGGGGAGTAATGAGAAACTGTTTTTT. Amino acid sequence: CASSGRGSNEKLFF.

The gene calls are TRBV28 and TRBJ1-2, with D tentatively TRBD1 (5 bases). Trimming took 5 bases from V and 0 from J, leaving 10 bases between them. The CDR3 has 14 amino acids. Germline V gives CDR1 MDHEN, CDR2 SYDVKM. The CDR3: CASSQGLSNYGYTF. DNA of the CDR3: TGTGCCAGCAGTCAGGGTTTGTCTAACTATGGCTACACCTTC.

The chain combines TRBV6-6 with TRBJ2-7; 7 nucleotides line up with TRBD2. The CDR3 sequence is 11 residues long. V shed 7 bases and J 4 bases; nucleotides not matched to a gene: 1. Germline lookup yields CDR1 MNHNY and CDR2 SVGAGI (reference sequence). The CDR3 DNA reads TGTGCCAGCACCGGGGGGTACGAGCAGTACTTC. Residues: CASTGGYEQYF.

This CDR3 is CASYPGTGTEAFF. Written as DNA, the CDR3 is TGTGCCAGCTACCCGGGGACAGGGACTGAAGCTTTCTTT. This chain uses TRBV18 with TRBJ1-1, with TRBD1 identical over 9 bases. The V gene end was trimmed by 7 bases and the J gene end by 5 bases; junction bases not matched to a gene: 5. Germline CDR1 is KGHSH and CDR2 is LQKENI. The CDR3 is 13 amino acids. Together with reference TRBV18 and TRBJ1-1, the CDR3 gives the full variable domain: NAGVMQNPRHLVRRRGQEARLRCSPMKGHSHVYWYRQLPEEGLKFMVYLQKENIIDESGMPKERFSAEFPKEGPSILRIQQVVRGDSAAYFCASYPGTGTEAFFGQGTRLTVV.

As DNA, the CDR3 is TGTGCCAGCAGCTTAGTACTAGCGGGAGAACAGTTCTTC. Amino acids: CASSLVLAGEQFF. This sequence joins TRBV7-2 and TRBJ2-1; 11 bases are a match to TRBD2. The CDR3 extends over 13 amino acids. Germline values: CDR1 SGHTA, CDR2 FQGNSA. After removal of 1 base from V and 13 bases from J, the junction contained 3 bases not matched to a gene.

The V call is TRBV28, the J call TRBJ1-4, with a tentative D call TRBD1 (6 bases). Trimming removed 6 bases from V and 5 bases from J, with 13 bases in between. The CDR3 is 14 amino acids. Germline CDR1 is MDHEN and CDR2 is SYDVKM. This chain's CDR3 is CASRGGTRNEKLFF. The CDR3 region has the DNA TGTGCCAGCAGGGGGGGGACACGAAATGAAAAACTGTTTTTT.